Following are 29 T cell receptor beta chains from one sample sequenced in a study of vaccination effects on CD4 cells after COVID-19. The table came from immunoSEQ multiplex PCR; TCRdb's copy has only in-frame clones and leaves some out. The table includes 35,000 to 55,000 clones, around 70% detected once. Cells that had been cultured for roughly eleven days were the source of isolated CD4+ T cells. Each participant was given two doses of one vaccine (BNT162b2 or mRNA-1273). These TCRs' antigens remain unknown. The sequencing used CD4+ T cells from PBMCs cultured without peptide, collected after COVID-19 vaccination. The source of these receptors is a human donor who received a COVID-19 vaccine.

The gene calls are TRBV7-9 and TRBJ1-1; D gene ambiguous. CDR1 and CDR2 from the germline V gene are SEHNR and FQNEAQ (reference sequence). The V end lost 1 base, the J end lost 10 bases, and 19 bases lay between the germline ends. The CDR3 extends over 15 amino acids. CDR3 coding DNA: TGTGCCAGCAGCTTAGTGGTTGGAAACCCGCGAGGAGCTTTCTTT. Its translation: CASSLVVGNPRGAFF.

The rearrangement links TRBV5-1 to TRBJ2-1, with D tentatively TRBD1 (6 bases). This CDR3 has 15 amino acids. Trimming shortened V by 2 bases and J by 8 bases, and 17 bases separated the two germline ends. From germline, CDR1 is SGHRS and CDR2 YFSETQ. The CDR3 spells CASSFVTGQRDEQFF. The CDR3 bases are TGCGCCAGCAGCTTCGTAACAGGGCAGAGAGATGAGCAGTTCTTC.

The chain has TRBV12-1 and TRBJ2-1; the DNA was not compared with TRBD2, the D call given in the table. TRBV12-1 is marked as a pseudogene. The CDR3 spans 20 residues. CDR3 sequence: CASSSAPTWTSGGAKNEQFF. In DNA, the CDR3 is TGTGCCAGCAGCTCCGCACCCACCTGGACTAGCGGGGGGGCAAAAAATGAGCAGTTCTTC.

The chain couples TRBV4-1 to TRBJ1-1; 7 bases map to TRBD1. J gave up 3 bases and V 3 bases, and 7 bases lay outside the gene matches. The CDR3 has 15 residues. Germline V CDR1 and CDR2: MGHRA, YSYEKL. The CDR3 DNA reads TGCGCCAGCAGCCACAGACAGGGAATACACACTGAAGCTTTCTTT. Its translation: CASSHRQGIHTEAFF.

A single count supports this clone. The CDR3 DNA follows: TGTGCCAGCAGCTTAGTGGCTAGCAGAGAGACCCAGTACTTC. This translates into CASSLVASRETQYF. This chain links TRBV7-2 with TRBJ2-5, with D possibly being TRBD2 (5 bases). V lost 1 base and J 4 bases, leaving 10 bases between the germline ends. The V gene's germline CDR1 is SGHTA and CDR2 FQGNSA. The CDR3 covers 14 residues. The entire variable domain, with the rest obtained from reference TRBV7-2 and TRBJ2-5, is as follows: GAGVSQSPSNKVTEKGKDVELRCDPISGHTALYWYRQSLGQGLEFLIYFQGNSAPDKSGLPSDRFSAERTGGSVSTLTIQRTQQEDSAVYLCASSLVASRETQYFGPGTRLLVL.

The chain is built from TRBV5-1 and TRBJ2-5; D is uncertain. Germline V gives CDR1 SGHRS, CDR2 YFSETQ. V lost 0 bases, J lost 4 bases, and 10 bases lay in between. The CDR3 contains 14 residues. The CDR3, as DNA: TGCGCCAGCAGCTTGGAGTCGCGCGGAGAGACCCAGTACTTC. It is translated as CASSLESRGETQYF. The full variable domain, in which reference TRBV5-1 and TRBJ2-5 provide the parts outside the CDR3, is KAGVTQTPRYLIKTRGQQVTLSCSPISGHRSVSWYQQTPGQGLQFLFEYFSETQRNKGNFPGRFSGRQFSNSRSEMNVSTLELGDSALYLCASSLESRGETQYFGPGTRLLVL.

In DNA form, the CDR3 reads TGCGCCAGCAGCCAAGATATCGACGGAGGTTATGGCTACACCTTC. Its translation is CASSQDIDGGYGYTF. The chain employs TRBV4-1 and TRBJ1-2; D is undetermined. Trimming took off 0 bases at V and 5 bases at J, with 13 bases between the two ends. The CDR3 runs to 15 residues. The germline CDR1 and CDR2 sequences are MGHRA and YSYEKL.

The genes are TRBV10-2 and TRBJ2-1; possibly TRBD2 for D (5 bases). Germline-derived CDR1 and CDR2 are WSHSY and SAAADI. V was pared by 0 bases and J by 8 bases, with 23 bases between. This CDR3 contains 18 residues. CDR3 sequence (DNA): TGCGCCAGCAGTGAGTCGACTCGTGGGAGCGGCTTCTCGCATGAGCAGTTCTTC. This codes for CASSESTRGSGFSHEQFF.

This chain joins TRBV7-8 and TRBJ1-3; unclear D gene. This CDR3 has 16 amino acids. The germline V gene has CDR1 SGHVS and CDR2 FQNEAQ. Trimming left V 1 base short and J 0 bases short, with 10 bases between. CDR3 sequence (DNA): TGTGCCAGCAGCTTAGGACCTTTAATCTCTGGAAACACCATATATTTT. Protein product: CASSLGPLISGNTIYF. Drawing the rest from reference TRBV7-8 and TRBJ1-3, the complete variable domain is GAGVSQSPRYKVAKRGQDVALRCDPISGHVSLFWYQQALGQGPEFLTYFQNEAQLDKSGLPSDRFFAERPEGSVSTLKIQRTQQEDSAVYLCASSLGPLISGNTIYFGEGSWLTVV.

The chain uses TRBV15 and TRBJ1-2; possibly TRBD1 for D (5 bases). This CDR3 is 13 amino acids long. Between the trimmed V and J ends, which lost 4 bases and 7 bases, there was a span of 13 bases. Germline V gives CDR1 LNHNV, CDR2 YYDKDF (reference sequence). The CDR3 region is CATSTPGSGGYTF. The CDR3 DNA reads as TGTGCCACCAGCACTCCAGGGAGTGGTGGCTACACCTTC.

The J gene is TRBJ2-1, the V gene TRBV6-1; D uncertain. The CDR3 totals 13 residues. V was shortened by 1 base and J by 5 bases, with 6 bases between the two germline ends. CDR1 and CDR2 from the germline V gene are MNHNS and SASEGT. Here the CDR3 DNA reads TGTGCCAGCAGTGAAGTACTGGACAATGAGCAGTTCTTC. It specifies CASSEVLDNEQFF.

In this sample, this clone turned up a few times. The V call is TRBV2, the J call TRBJ1-2; D ambiguous. Per the germline V gene, CDR1 is SNHLY and CDR2 is FYNNEI. This CDR3 is 11 amino acids long. V was cut by 4 bases and J by 5 bases, with 5 bases left in between. The CDR3 DNA is TGTGCCAGCAGTGCTCTATATGGCTACACCTTC. This sequence encodes CASSALYGYTF.

This chain joins TRBV27 and TRBJ2-7; possibly TRBD2 for D (6 bases). Germline CDR1 and CDR2: MNHEY and SMNVEV (reference sequence). The CDR3 is made up of 16 amino acids. Trimming left V 0 bases short and J 2 bases short, with 14 bases between. The CDR3 is CASSLSRRGSAYEQYF. CDR3 nucleotides: TGTGCCAGCAGTTTATCGCGGAGGGGAAGTGCCTACGAGCAGTACTTC.

The chain employs TRBV6-1 and TRBJ1-5; D call uncertain. Deletions cut 2 bases from V and 9 bases from J, with 8 bases between. The CDR3 is 12 residues long. The germline gives CDR1 MNHNS, CDR2 SASEGT. The CDR3 DNA reads as TGTGCCAGCAGTGAAATCTATAGGCCCCAGCATTTT. This codes for CASSEIYRPQHF.

V usage is TRBV5-1 and J usage is TRBJ1-4; D gene uncertain. The V gene lost 0 bases and the J gene lost 1 base, with 4 bases spanning the gap. This CDR3 is built from 14 residues. Germline V gene sequence: CDR1 SGHRS, CDR2 YFSETQ. The CDR3 DNA sequence: TGCGCCAGCAGCTTGGTGGGAACTAATGAAAAACTGTTTTTT. It encodes CASSLVGTNEKLFF.

CDR3 DNA sequence: TGTGCCAGCAGCCAAGGGACTAGCGGGAGTACCTACGAGCAGTACTTC. Translated, it gives CASSQGTSGSTYEQYF. The chain combines TRBV4-2 with TRBJ2-7, with 13 bases that match TRBD2. The CDR3 loop spans 16 amino acids. The ends lost 1 base at V and 2 bases at J; junction bases unmatched: 2. Germline values: CDR1 LGHNA, CDR2 YNFKEQ.

The rearrangement joins TRBV2 to TRBJ2-7; 12 bases line up with TRBD2. The CDR3 is 14 amino acids. Germline CDR1 reads SNHLY; CDR2 reads FYNNEI. V dropped 6 bases and J dropped 4; count of bases not matched to a gene: 4. CDR3 sequence: CASRTTSGSYEQYF. DNA for the CDR3: TGTGCCAGCAGGACGACTAGCGGGAGTTACGAGCAGTACTTC.

The table lists this clone with many counts. The chain links TRBV15 to TRBJ1-2; unclear D gene. Trimming pared 8 bases from V and 8 bases from J, leaving 9 bases between. The CDR3 consists of 10 residues. Germline CDR1 LNHNV, CDR2 YYDKDF (reference sequence). CDR3 sequence: CATERTGYTF. The CDR3 DNA sequence: TGTGCCACCGAGAGGACGGGCTACACCTTC.

This rearrangement joins TRBV6-1 to TRBJ1-3, with 7 positions matching TRBD1. The length of the CDR3 is 15 residues. Trimming at V came to 3 bases and at J to 3 bases, leaving 5 bases not matched to a gene. Germline CDR1 reads MNHNS; CDR2 reads SASEGT. The CDR3 nucleotides are TGTGCCAGCAGTGACCTGACAGGGTTTGGAAACACCATATATTTT. Translating gives CASSDLTGFGNTIYF.

There are a few counts of this clone. The chain couples TRBV7-9 to TRBJ1-5; D is ambiguous. Trimming left V 1 base short and J 2 bases short, with 12 bases between. The CDR3 spans 16 residues. Germline values: CDR1 SEHNR, CDR2 FQNEAQ (reference sequence). The CDR3 reads CASSLEGGGGNQPQHF. The CDR3 nucleotides are TGTGCCAGCAGCTTAGAGGGTGGTGGGGGCAATCAGCCCCAGCATTTT.

This clone was seen only a few times. The chain joins TRBV6-5 to TRBJ1-2, with 10 bases identical to TRBD1. The germline V gene encodes CDR1 MNHEY and CDR2 SVGAGI. J gave up 5 bases and V 6 bases, and 6 bases lay outside the gene matches. The length of the CDR3 is 14 residues. CDR3 region: CASRRRQGAYGYTF. The CDR3 bases are TGTGCCAGCAGACGACGACAGGGGGCGTATGGCTACACCTTC.

The chain couples TRBV5-1 to TRBJ1-1; 8 bases align to TRBD1. The J segment lost 1 base and the V segment lost 4 bases, leaving 6 bases of the junction unmatched. The germline CDR1 and CDR2 sequences are SGHRS and YFSETQ. The CDR3 is made up of 15 amino acids. The CDR3 DNA sequence: TGCGCCAGCAGCAAACAGGGGGGAGGGAACACTGAAGCTTTCTTT. Its translation is CASSKQGGGNTEAFF.

This CDR3 reads CASSPTALNTEAFF. CDR3 nucleotide sequence: TGTGCCAGCAGTCCGACAGCATTGAACACTGAAGCTTTCTTT. The chain combines TRBV28 with TRBJ1-1; TRBD1 is a possible D gene (5 bases). From germline, CDR1 is MDHEN and CDR2 SYDVKM. V lost 5 bases and J lost 0, with 10 bases in between. CDR3 length equals 14 residues.

This clone was detected once. The chain links TRBV20-1 to TRBJ2-7; D perhaps matches TRBD2 (5 bases). Germline loops: CDR1 DFQATT, CDR2 SNEGSKA (reference sequence). Trimming pared 4 bases from V and 3 bases from J, leaving 7 bases between. The CDR3 consists of 11 residues. The CDR3: CSATGSYEQYF. In nucleotides, the CDR3 is TGCAGTGCTACTGGGAGCTACGAGCAGTACTTC.

This clone occurred a few times. This rearrangement joins TRBV11-2 to TRBJ2-1; 8 positions agree with TRBD1. Germline CDR1 SGHAT, CDR2 FQNNGV. The CDR3 length is 14 residues. Unmatched junction bases numbered 5, after V lost 5 bases and J lost 5 bases. The CDR3 DNA follows: TGTGCCAGCAGCCTCCGACAGGGGAACAATGAGCAGTTCTTC. Its translation: CASSLRQGNNEQFF.

The chain carries TRBV5-4 and TRBJ2-5; D remains ambiguous. The germline V and J ends were trimmed by 3 bases and 4 bases, with 16 bases remaining between them. Germline-derived CDR1 and CDR2 are SGHNT and YYREEE (reference sequence). This CDR3 region has 15 residues. DNA of the CDR3: TGTGCCAGCAGCTCGGATCCTTACACTGGAGAGACCCAGTACTTC. Protein product: CASSSDPYTGETQYF.

The CDR3 DNA is TGTGCCATCAGGGAAGGGGACCAAGAGACCCAGTACTTC. Its protein product is CAIREGDQETQYF. J is TRBJ2-5 and V is TRBV10-3, with D possibly being TRBD1 (5 bases). The CDR3 spans 13 residues. The germline V gene encodes CDR1 ENHRY and CDR2 SYGVKD. V was pared by 6 bases and J by 0 bases, with 8 bases between.

The rearrangement links TRBV13 to TRBJ2-7; the match to TRBD2 covers 10 bases. CDR1 and CDR2 (germline): PRHDT, FYEKMQ (reference sequence). Trimming took 5 bases from V and 8 from J; bases not matched to a gene: 12. The CDR3 is 15 amino acids. The DNA for the CDR3 is TGTGCCAGCAGCCCCCGGCTAGCGGGAGATGGGAAGCAGTACTTC. It yields the protein CASSPRLAGDGKQYF.

The CDR3 protein is CASSWTGTGGDTQYF. The CDR3 nucleotides are TGTGCCAGCAGCTGGACCGGGACAGGGGGAGATACGCAGTATTTT. V is TRBV5-4 and J is TRBJ2-3; 11 nucleotides match TRBD1. CDR1 SGHNT and CDR2 YYREEE come from the germline V gene (reference sequence). V lost 3 bases, J lost 5 bases, and 5 bases stayed unmatched. The CDR3 sequence is 15 residues long. The full variable domain, completed using reference TRBV5-4 and TRBJ2-3, is ETGVTQSPTHLIKTRGQQVTLRCSSQSGHNTVSWYQQALGQGPQFIFQYYREEENGRGNFPPRFSGLQFPNYSSELNVNALELDDSALYLCASSWTGTGGDTQYFGPGTRLTVL.